These 14 T cell receptor beta chains were all obtained from the same sample, sequenced in a study of T cells in Graves' hyperthyroidism and ophthalmopathy. RNA transcripts served as the template for amplifying TCR beta CDR3 regions. TCR CDR3 regions were first amplified by RT-PCR with HTBI primers. One entry per CDR3 protein, called by TCRdb with MiXCR from the multiplex PCR reads. The table shows more than 500,000 distinct CDR3 sequences, with about 17% occurring only once. Input material: blood. The receptor set was obtained from a woman aged 25 to 45 with Graves' hyperthyroidism.

This clonotype occurred many times. This chain links TRBV20-1 with TRBJ1-5; unclear D gene. Germline values: CDR1 DFQATT, CDR2 SNEGSKA (reference sequence). The V end was cut by 0 bases, the J end by 7 bases, with 22 bases between. The CDR3 totals 17 residues. The CDR3 region is CSARDRLFPADRQPQHF. DNA for the CDR3: TGCAGTGCTAGAGATCGCTTATTTCCAGCTGACCGCCAGCCCCAGCATTTT.

The V gene is TRBV5-8, the J gene TRBJ2-1; D is possibly TRBD1 (6 bases). The V and J ends lost 6 bases and 0 bases respectively, with 10 bases between them. Germline CDR1 is SGHTS and CDR2 is YDEGEE. This CDR3 region has 14 residues. CDR3 bases: TGTGCCAGCAACGTCAGGGGCTCCTACAATGAGCAGTTCTTC. It encodes CASNVRGSYNEQFF. The full variable domain, completed using reference TRBV5-8 and TRBJ2-1, is EAGVTQSPTHLIKTRGQQATLRCSPISGHTSVYWYQQALGLGLQFLLWYDEGEERNRGNFPPRFSGRQFPNYSSELNVNALELEDSALYLCASNVRGSYNEQFFGPGTRLTVL.

This clonotype was counted at least ten times. J is TRBJ2-1 and V is TRBV7-6, with D possibly matching TRBD2 (7 bases). The CDR3 is 16 amino acids. From germline, CDR1 is SGHVS and CDR2 FNYEAQ. V shed 5 bases and J shed 4 bases, with 18 bases lying between them. The CDR3 coding sequence is TGTGCCAGCAGCCCTCTGTGGAGGGGGGGGTACAATGAGCAGTTCTTC. Translation gives CASSPLWRGGYNEQFF.

The sample holds many counts of this clonotype. This chain connects TRBV10-3 to TRBJ2-7; TRBD1 agrees at 8 bases. Germline V gives CDR1 ENHRY, CDR2 SYGVKD. The CDR3 runs 14 residues. J gave up 2 bases and V 3 bases, and 3 bases lay outside the gene matches. This chain's CDR3 is CAISDPTGAYEQYF. CDR3 coding DNA: TGTGCCATCAGTGACCCGACAGGGGCCTACGAGCAGTACTTC.

This clonotype was counted between two and nine times. CDR3 coding DNA: TGTGCCAGCAGTTACTCGACGCGGATGAGAGACAATGAGCAGTTCTTC. As protein: CASSYSTRMRDNEQFF. V usage is TRBV6-2 or TRBV6-3 and J usage is TRBJ2-1; no clear D gene. The V gene's germline CDR1 is MNHEY and CDR2 SVGEGT. Trimming took off 0 bases at V and 5 bases at J, with 14 bases between the two ends. This CDR3 comprises 16 residues.

Points on this clonotype: Possible read error: a much larger clone is one base away. J is TRBJ2-7 and V is TRBV20-1, with D perhaps given as TRBD1 or TRBD2 (5 bases each). CDR1 DFQATT and CDR2 SNEGSKA come from the germline V gene (reference sequence). The CDR3 consists of 14 residues. The CDR3 here is CSAGDGTETYEQYF. The CDR3 bases are TGCAGTGCTGGAGATGGGACCGAAACCTACGAGCAGTACTTC.

This clonotype appeared many times. The chain has TRBV20-1 and TRBJ2-7; 7 positions match TRBD2. CDR1 and CDR2 from the germline V gene are DFQATT and SNEGSKA (reference sequence). The CDR3 sequence is 16 residues long. Unmatched junction bases numbered 11, after V lost 1 base and J lost 2 bases. CDR3 protein: CSARGEGSRSPYEQYF. The CDR3 DNA follows: TGCAGTGCTAGAGGGGAGGGGAGTCGGTCGCCCTACGAGCAGTACTTC.

This clonotype was counted ten times or more. The rearrangement uses TRBV7-9 and TRBJ2-5; 12 nucleotides line up with TRBD2. CDR3 length: 14 residues. The V gene end was trimmed by 1 base and the J gene end by 10 bases; junction bases not matched to a gene: 4. Germline V CDR1 and CDR2: SEHNR, FQNEAQ (reference sequence). The CDR3 spells CASSLGLAGEDQYF. The CDR3 DNA is TGTGCCAGCAGCTTAGGACTAGCGGGAGAAGACCAGTACTTC.

This clonotype was seen repeatedly, ten times or more. This CDR3 reads CANLPRDRVTYEQYF. The CDR3 nucleotides are TGTGCCAACCTCCCCCGGGACAGGGTCACCTACGAGCAGTACTTC. The chain uses TRBV2 and TRBJ2-7, with 9 positions matching TRBD1. Germline loops: CDR1 SNHLY, CDR2 FYNNEI. Losses at the gene ends were 10 bases for V and 2 bases for J; bases not matched to a gene: 12. This CDR3 spans 15 amino acids. The full variable domain, its missing parts supplied by reference TRBV2 and TRBJ2-7, is EPEVTQTPSHQVTQMGQEVILRCVPISNHLYFYWYRQILGQKVEFLVSFYNNEISEKSEIFDDQFSVERPDGSNFTLKIRSTKLEDSAMYFCANLPRDRVTYEQYFGPGTRLTVT.

This clonotype was picked up many times. The genes are TRBV28 and TRBJ2-5; D remains ambiguous. Germline V gene sequence: CDR1 MDHEN, CDR2 SYDVKM. The CDR3 extends over 15 amino acids. The V and J ends lost 1 base and 2 bases respectively, with 11 bases between them. Written as DNA, the CDR3 is TGTGCCAGCAGTTTATATTTGGGCAGACAAGAGACCCAGTACTTC. It specifies CASSLYLGRQETQYF.

This clonotype was seen ten or more times. This chain links TRBV3-1 with TRBJ1-2, with D possibly TRBD1 on 6 matching bases. V lost 4 bases and J 2 bases, leaving 11 bases between the germline ends. The CDR3 length is 14 residues. Germline V gene sequence: CDR1 LGHDT, CDR2 YNNKEL (reference sequence). As DNA, the CDR3 is TGTGCCAGCAGCCCCACCACAGGGAACTATGGCTACACCTTC. It specifies CASSPTTGNYGYTF.

In its sample, this clonotype was seen many times. The chain is built from TRBV27 and TRBJ2-5; D tentatively fits TRBD1 or TRBD2 (6 bases each). This CDR3 region has 15 residues. Germline loops: CDR1 MNHEY, CDR2 SMNVEV (reference sequence). V was trimmed by 5 bases and J by 0 bases, leaving 13 bases between them. The chain's CDR3 is CASSPRGGHQETQYF. The DNA for the CDR3 is TGTGCCAGCAGTCCCCGAGGGGGGCACCAAGAGACCCAGTACTTC.

This chain joins TRBV5-1 and TRBJ2-1; D gene uncertain. The CDR3 runs 17 residues. The germline CDR1 and CDR2 sequences are SGHRS and YFSETQ. The V gene lost 0 bases and the J gene lost 6 bases, with 19 bases spanning the gap. The CDR3 DNA reads as TGCGCCAGCAGCTTGGAGCTCATCGAATTCACCCCCAATGAGCAGTTCTTC. Residues: CASSLELIEFTPNEQFF.

This clonotype was seen repeatedly, ten times or more. The genes are TRBV28 and TRBJ1-3; 8 positions agree with TRBD1. The germline V gene encodes CDR1 MDHEN and CDR2 SYDVKM. CDR3 size: 16 residues. V lost 4 bases, J lost 5 bases, and 10 bases stayed unmatched. The CDR3 protein is CASSSQGQGDRNTIYF. In DNA form, the CDR3 reads TGTGCCAGCAGTTCCCAAGGACAGGGAGACCGAAACACCATATATTTT.